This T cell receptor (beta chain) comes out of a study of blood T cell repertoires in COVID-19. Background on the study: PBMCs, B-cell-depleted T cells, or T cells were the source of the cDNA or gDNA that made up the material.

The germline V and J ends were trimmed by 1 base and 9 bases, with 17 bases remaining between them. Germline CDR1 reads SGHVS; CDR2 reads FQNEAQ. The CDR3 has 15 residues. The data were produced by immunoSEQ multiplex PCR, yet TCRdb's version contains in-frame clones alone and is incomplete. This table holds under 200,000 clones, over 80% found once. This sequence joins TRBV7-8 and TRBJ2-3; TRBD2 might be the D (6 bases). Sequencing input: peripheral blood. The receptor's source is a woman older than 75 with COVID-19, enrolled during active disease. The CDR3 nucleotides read TGTGCCAGCAGCTTAGGCAGGAGGGGCAAAGGGACGCAGTATTTT. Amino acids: CASSLGRRGKGTQYF.